These 2 T cell receptor beta chains were all obtained from the same sample, sequenced in a study of blood T cell repertoires in COVID-19. Produced via immunoSEQ multiplex PCR; TCRdb's table is partial and in-frame only. The profile shows roughly 13,000 clones, 65% to 90% of them singletons. Sequencing was performed on peripheral blood. The receptors were sampled from a man aged 40-50 years with active or convalescent COVID-19.

The chain joins TRBV27 to TRBJ1-1; TRBD1 might be the D (6 bases). V lost 2 bases and J 4 bases, leaving 14 bases between the germline ends. The CDR3 contains 15 residues. Germline values: CDR1 MNHEY, CDR2 SMNVEV (reference sequence). The CDR3 loop is CASSLAPVGGTEAFF. The CDR3, as DNA: TGTGCCAGCAGTTTAGCACCAGTAGGGGGCACTGAAGCTTTCTTT.

The chain recombines TRBV2 with TRBJ1-2, with TRBD1 matching 7 bases. Germline CDR1 reads SNHLY; CDR2 reads FYNNEI. Trimming cost V 5 bases and J 6 bases; bases outside gene matches: 6. The CDR3 length is 13 residues. The CDR3 spells CASSLLQGDGYTF. The CDR3 coding sequence is TGTGCCAGCAGTCTACTTCAGGGGGATGGCTACACCTTC.